This T cell receptor (beta chain) comes out of a study of Graves' ophthalmopathy and Graves' hyperthyroidism (dated by TCRdb to 2016 to 2019). For context, the study as a whole: Stable hyperthyroidism was defined as no progression to ophthalmopathy within 18 months of follow-up. Once sampling was done, hyperthyroidism patients were given methimazole at a starting dose of 30 mg daily, while ophthalmopathy patients were given high-dose intravenous methylprednisolone. In total, 135 blood samples were TCR-sequenced: 43 ophthalmopathy, some 75 hyperthyroidism and 17 hyperthyroidism-to-ophthalmopathy patients. The independent validation cohort included 18 to 20 hyperthyroidism patients plus 17 patients who later progressed from hyperthyroidism to ophthalmopathy. The study used signatures of the TCR beta repertoire to tell Graves' ophthalmopathy apart from Graves' hyperthyroidism and to predict which patients would progress to ophthalmopathy. To explore V-J signatures distinguishing ophthalmopathy from hyperthyroidism, a discovery set of around 97 patients (roughly 44 ophthalmopathy, roughly 56 stable hyperthyroidism) was enrolled. In roughly six hyperthyroidism patients, the T-cell repertoires found in thyroid tissue were compared with those found in blood.

This clonotype was found many times. This receptor's antigen is unknown. One base away there is no much larger clone; base qualities are not given. Results the study describes overall, beyond this receptor: In validation, the model predicted ophthalmopathy progression with about 70% sensitivity and less than 80% specificity; some 13 predicted patients were CT-confirmed with GO in a median of approximately six months. No statistical method was used to predetermine the sample size, and group allocation was not hidden from the investigators. Most expanded thyroid clonotypes with frequency above 0.001 were also detected in blood, suggesting blood repertoires may reflect the thyroid immune response. In cross-validation, the 13-signature model distinguished ophthalmopathy from stable hyperthyroidism with about 90% sensitivity and around 81% specificity, and in the test set the corresponding values were 80% and 75%.

For repertoire sequencing, TCR beta CDR3 regions were amplified from RNA transcripts. The first round of RT-PCR was done with HTBI primers and the Qiagen OneStep RT-PCR kit, and was followed by a second round of multiplex PCR, then size selection and purification. Libraries were sequenced paired-end with 100 bp reads on an Illumina HiSeq2000. Under the source paper's analysis protocol: SOAPnuke was used to process the reads, removing any read that contained adapters or uncalled bases, had a mean Phred below 15, or lacked an exact match to the constant primer or identifier. COPE v1.2.5 was used to merge high-quality paired reads. Each unique nucleotide sequence was treated as a clonotype, and MiTCR v1.1 was used to align the clonotypes to the IMGT TRB V, D and J references. The analysis was limited to V-J combinations with a frequency above 0.0001, which together covered approximately 99% of the repertoires. For each V-J combination, a TCR clonal expansion and chaos score was defined as the ratio of F50 clonal expansion to chaos observed in the TCRdist matrix. Welch's t-statistics and random forest were used to narrow the features down to 13 V-J combinations, which were then fed into a naive Bayes classifier. The similarity between thyroid and blood repertoires was quantified using the Morisita-Horn index. TCRdb passed the public sequencing reads through fastp at Q25 and MiXCR, retaining productive beta sequences. Each entry is one CDR3 protein sequence, shown with its most common DNA and genes. The V and J calls come from TCRdb's annotation, not from the publication. In all, the sample holds roughly 600,000 distinct CDR3 sequences, and roughly 40% of those were seen once. Over 3.5% of the sample is held by the ten biggest clonotypes.

V loses 1 base at its end and J loses 5 bases; junction bases beyond the gene matches: 1. Via the germline V gene (reference sequence), CDR1 is LNHNV and CDR2 YYDKDF. Measured from the cysteine to the phenylalanine, the CDR3 is 14 residues long. Only the CDR3 portion is preserved as DNA: 42 bases, with reading frame beginning at the first base. The hyperthyroidism patients were 18 to 65 years old and newly diagnosed, with a disease duration of less than 2 months. Anyone with other autoimmune diseases, uncontrolled infections, pregnancy or lactation was excluded from the study. Diagnosis was based on clinical symptoms, serum thyroxine, TRAb, thyroid ultrasound and orbital computed tomography. Total RNA was extracted using Trizol reagent, and RNA quality was checked on an Agilent 2100 Bioanalyzer.

What was sequenced was peripheral blood or thyroid tissue (not recorded which). This sequence was found in an adult man with Graves' hyperthyroidism. In this chain, TRBV15 is recombined with TRBJ2-7; 11 nucleotides in the junction match TRBD2. The CDR3 amino acid sequence is: CATSRAGLADEQYF. The sequenced DNA is TGTGCCACCAGCAGAGCGGGACTAGCGGACGAGCAGTACTTC.